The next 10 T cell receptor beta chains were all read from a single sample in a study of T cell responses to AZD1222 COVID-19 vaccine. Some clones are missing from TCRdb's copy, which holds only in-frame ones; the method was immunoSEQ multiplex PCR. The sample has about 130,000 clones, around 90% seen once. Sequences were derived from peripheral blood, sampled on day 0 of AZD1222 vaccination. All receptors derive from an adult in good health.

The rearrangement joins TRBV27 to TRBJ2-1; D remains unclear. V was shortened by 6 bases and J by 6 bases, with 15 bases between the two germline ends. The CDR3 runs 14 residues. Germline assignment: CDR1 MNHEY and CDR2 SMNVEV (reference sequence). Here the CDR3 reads CASSFSASPNEQFF. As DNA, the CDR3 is TGTGCCAGCAGCTTCTCAGCGAGTCCCAATGAGCAGTTCTTC.

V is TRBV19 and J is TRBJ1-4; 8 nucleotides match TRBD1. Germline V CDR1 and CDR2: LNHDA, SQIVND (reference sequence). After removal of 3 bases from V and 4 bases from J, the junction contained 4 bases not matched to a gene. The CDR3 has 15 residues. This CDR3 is CASSMTGDLNEKLFF. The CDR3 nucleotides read TGTGCCAGTAGTATGACAGGGGATCTTAATGAAAAACTGTTTTTT.

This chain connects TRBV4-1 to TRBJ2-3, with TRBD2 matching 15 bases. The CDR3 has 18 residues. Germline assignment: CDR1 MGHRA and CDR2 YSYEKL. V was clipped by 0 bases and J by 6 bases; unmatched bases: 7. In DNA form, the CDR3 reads TGCGCCAGCAGCCAAGATTTCGCGGGACTAGCGGGAGGTGATACGCAGTATTTT. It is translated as CASSQDFAGLAGGDTQYF.

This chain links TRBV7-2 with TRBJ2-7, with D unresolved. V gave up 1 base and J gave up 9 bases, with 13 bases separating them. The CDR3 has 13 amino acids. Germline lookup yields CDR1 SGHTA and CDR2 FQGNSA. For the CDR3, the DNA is TGTGCCAGCAGCTTAGAAGTTAGAAACGGGCAGTACTTC. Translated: CASSLEVRNGQYF.

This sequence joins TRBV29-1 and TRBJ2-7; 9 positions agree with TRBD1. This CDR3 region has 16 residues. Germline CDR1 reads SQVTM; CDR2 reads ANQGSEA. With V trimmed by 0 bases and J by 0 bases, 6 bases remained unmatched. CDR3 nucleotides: TGCAGCGTTGAAGACAAGGGGGGACAGGGCTCCTACGAGCAGTACTTC. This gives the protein CSVEDKGGQGSYEQYF.

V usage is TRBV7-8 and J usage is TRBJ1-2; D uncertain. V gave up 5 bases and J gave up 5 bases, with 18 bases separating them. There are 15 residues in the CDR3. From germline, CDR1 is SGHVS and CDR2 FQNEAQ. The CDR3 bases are TGTGCCAGCAGCCCAGTAGTAGGTCTAGGGTATGGCTACACCTTC. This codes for CASSPVVGLGYGYTF.

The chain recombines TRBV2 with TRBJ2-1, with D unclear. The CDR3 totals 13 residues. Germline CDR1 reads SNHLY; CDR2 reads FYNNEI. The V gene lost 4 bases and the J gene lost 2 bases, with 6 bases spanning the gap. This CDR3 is CASSVGPYNEQFF. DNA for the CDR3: TGTGCCAGCAGTGTGGGCCCCTACAATGAGCAGTTCTTC.

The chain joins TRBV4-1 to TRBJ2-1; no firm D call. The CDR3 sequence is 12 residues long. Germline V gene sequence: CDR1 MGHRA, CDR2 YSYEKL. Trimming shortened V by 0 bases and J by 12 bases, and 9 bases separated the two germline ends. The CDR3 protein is CASSQDGYGQFF. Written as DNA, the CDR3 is TGCGCCAGCAGCCAAGATGGCTATGGGCAGTTCTTC.

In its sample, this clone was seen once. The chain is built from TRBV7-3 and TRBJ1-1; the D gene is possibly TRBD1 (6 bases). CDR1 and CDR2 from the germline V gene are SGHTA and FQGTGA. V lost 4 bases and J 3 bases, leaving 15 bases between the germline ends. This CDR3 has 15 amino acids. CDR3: CASSSRGQGDTEAFF. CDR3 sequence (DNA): TGTGCCAGCAGCTCTCGGGGGCAAGGGGACACTGAAGCTTTCTTT.

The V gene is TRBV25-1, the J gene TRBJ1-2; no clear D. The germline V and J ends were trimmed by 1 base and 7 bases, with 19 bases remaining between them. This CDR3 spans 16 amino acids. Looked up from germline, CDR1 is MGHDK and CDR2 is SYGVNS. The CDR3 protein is CASSESNPRAWAGYTF. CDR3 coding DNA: TGTGCCAGCAGTGAATCGAATCCCCGGGCGTGGGCTGGCTACACCTTC.